The 13 T cell receptor beta chains in this list originate from one sample, sequenced in a study of blood T cells in healthy people across ages. It was with a sample-barcoded 5' primer and a J-beta primer mix that a second PCR of roughly 7 to 12 cycles was run. TCRdb itself ran the 5' RACE reads through MiXCR, one entry per CDR3 protein. Altogether approximately 790,000 distinct CDR3 sequences are present, about 62% being singletons, with the ten largest covering around a quarter. The source material was blood. All receptors derive from a man aged 30 to 45 in good health.

This chain uses TRBV20-1 with TRBJ1-5; D unclear. This CDR3 contains 12 residues. Trimming removed 6 bases from V and 4 bases from J, with 10 bases in between. Germline V CDR1 and CDR2: DFQATT, SNEGSKA (reference sequence). The CDR3 reads CSARLANQPQHF. The CDR3 nucleotides are TGCAGTGCCAGACTGGCAAATCAGCCCCAGCATTTT.

The chain joins TRBV5-1 to TRBJ2-4; possibly TRBD2 for D (5 bases). Trimming cost V 3 bases and J 6 bases, with 16 bases left between them. The CDR3 length is 15 residues. Germline V lookup: CDR1 SGHRS, CDR2 YFSETQ. The CDR3: CASSSRARAANIQYF. The CDR3 DNA reads as TGCGCCAGCAGCTCCAGAGCGAGGGCCGCAAACATTCAGTACTTC.

This clonotype was seen ten or more times. The gene calls are TRBV27 and TRBJ2-3; 7 bases match TRBD2. J was trimmed by 0 bases and V by 7 bases; bases with no gene match: 4. This CDR3 contains 14 residues. In germline, CDR1 is MNHEY, CDR2 SMNVEV (reference sequence). CDR3 in DNA: TGTGCCAGCAAGCAGCGGGGAAGCACAGATACGCAGTATTTT. This sequence encodes CASKQRGSTDTQYF.

The chain combines TRBV2 with TRBJ2-2, with 7 bases lining up with TRBD1. The germline CDR1 and CDR2 sequences are SNHLY and FYNNEI. The CDR3 spans 14 residues. The trim removed 9 bases at V and 1 base at J, leaving 5 bases unmatched. CDR3 loop: CASSRGMNTGELFF. The CDR3 bases are TGTGCCAGTAGCAGGGGGATGAACACCGGGGAGCTGTTTTTT. Together with reference TRBV2 and TRBJ2-2, the CDR3 gives the full variable domain: EPEVTQTPSHQVTQMGQEVILRCVPISNHLYFYWYRQILGQKVEFLVSFYNNEISEKSEIFDDQFSVERPDGSNFTLKIRSTKLEDSAMYFCASSRGMNTGELFFGEGSRLTVL.

J is TRBJ2-4 and V is TRBV4-3; 8 positions agree with TRBD2. The length of the CDR3 is 15 residues. The V gene's germline CDR1 is LGHNA and CDR2 YSLEER. The ends lost 0 bases at V and 9 bases at J; junction bases unmatched: 7. In DNA form, the CDR3 reads TGCGCCAGCAGCCAAGAGGGGACTAGAAGTGGCATTCAGTACTTC. It is translated as CASSQEGTRSGIQYF.

In this sample, this clonotype turned up a few times. The chain employs TRBV11-2 and TRBJ2-7; no clear D gene. The CDR3 is 12 residues long. The ends were cut back, 1 base at V and 6 bases at J, with 7 bases in the middle. CDR1 and CDR2 from the germline V gene are SGHAT and FQNNGV. The DNA for the CDR3 is TGTGCCAGCAGCTTAGTGGCATCCGAGCAGTACTTC. Its protein product is CASSLVASEQYF.

The gene calls are TRBV5-5 and TRBJ2-1, with D hard to call. The DNA end lines up better with TRBJ2-7; the J call may be wrong. Germline V lookup: CDR1 SGHKS, CDR2 YYEKEE (reference sequence). This CDR3 has 13 amino acids. The CDR3: CASSFPRTNEQYF. The CDR3 nucleotides read TGTGCCAGCAGCTTCCCTAGGACCAATGAGCAGTACTTC.

The chain joins TRBV6-2 or TRBV6-3 to TRBJ1-2, with 10 bases aligning to TRBD1. The length of the CDR3 is 14 residues. In germline, CDR1 is MNHEY, CDR2 SVGEGT. Trimming took 2 bases from V and 3 from J; bases not matched to a gene: 0. Here the CDR3 DNA reads TGTGCCAGCAGTTACGGGACAGGGGACTATGGCTACACCTTC. Its translation: CASSYGTGDYGYTF.

This clonotype came up a few times. The J gene is TRBJ1-1, the V gene TRBV7-9, with D possibly being TRBD1 (6 bases). Germline loops: CDR1 SEHNR, CDR2 FQNEAQ (reference sequence). The CDR3 has 14 residues. Deletions cut 1 base from V and 4 bases from J, with 10 bases between. CDR3 bases: TGTGCCAGCAGCTTAGACGGGACAAGCACTGAAGCTTTCTTT. Protein: CASSLDGTSTEAFF.

Comment on this clonotype: Being one base from a much bigger clone, this may be a read error. The V gene is TRBV12-3 or TRBV12-4, the J gene TRBJ2-6; TRBD1 is a possible D gene (6 bases). The CDR3 is 15 residues long. V shed 6 bases and J shed 2 bases, with 11 bases lying between them. CDR3 amino acids: CASSHAGAGANVLTF. CDR3 nucleotides: TGTGCCAGCAGCCACGCAGGGGCTGGGGCCAACGTCCTGACTTTC.

V and J are TRBV20-1 and TRBJ1-5; D perhaps matches TRBD1 (6 bases). Between the trimmed V and J ends, which lost 0 bases and 4 bases, there was a span of 13 bases. The CDR3 has 15 amino acids. Per the germline V gene, CDR1 is DFQATT and CDR2 is SNEGSKA (reference sequence). The CDR3 DNA reads as TGCAGTGCTAGAGATCTACAGGGACGGAATCAGCCCCAGCATTTT. Translation gives CSARDLQGRNQPQHF.

This clonotype has just a few counts. The rearrangement joins TRBV20-1 to TRBJ2-5; 9 bases agree with TRBD2. Germline-derived CDR1 and CDR2 are DFQATT and SNEGSKA (reference sequence). This CDR3 has 14 amino acids. J gave up 2 bases and V 5 bases, and 6 bases lay outside the gene matches. For the CDR3, the DNA is TGCAGTGCTTTACCTAGCGGGGCTCAAGAGACCCAGTACTTC. Translated, it gives CSALPSGAQETQYF.

This chain connects TRBV7-9 to TRBJ1-2; possible D gene TRBD1, 6 bases. CDR1 and CDR2 from the germline V gene are SEHNR and FQNEAQ (reference sequence). The V gene lost 11 bases and the J gene lost 7 bases, with 17 bases spanning the gap. The CDR3 runs 12 residues. CDR3 DNA: TGTGCCGGAGGACAGTATTTTTCTGGCTACACCTTC. Translated, it gives CAGGQYFSGYTF. Combining the CDR3 with reference TRBV7-9 and TRBJ1-2 gives the whole variable domain DTGVSQNPRHKITKRGQNVTFRCDPISEHNRLYWYRQTLGQGPEFLTYFQNEAQLEKSRLLSDRFSAERPKGSFSTLEIQRTEQGDSAMYLCAGGQYFSGYTFGSGTRLTVV.